The 24 T cell receptor beta chains reported below all come from one sample, sequenced in a study of shared clonotypes between healthy human individuals. The naive CD8 fraction comprised CD45RO-negative cells positively selected for CCR7 and excluded terminally differentiated effector memory CD45RA+ cells. Repertoires were generated with immunoSEQ multiplex PCR, while TCRdb's copy carries only in-frame clones and drops some. This table has around 550,000 clones, approximately 96% appearing once. Sequenced input: naive CD8+ T cells sorted from blood. These receptors all come from a woman in her twenties or thirties in good health.

This rearrangement joins TRBV4-1 to TRBJ2-3, with 11 bases lining up with TRBD2. The germline V gene encodes CDR1 MGHRA and CDR2 YSYEKL. V was clipped by 5 bases and J by 2 bases; unmatched bases: 6. The CDR3 is 16 amino acids. DNA of the CDR3: TGCGCCAGCAGCAAGGGACTAGCGGCCTACACAGATACGCAGTATTTT. Amino acids: CASSKGLAAYTDTQYF.

This chain uses TRBV4-1 with TRBJ2-7; 13 bases are a match to TRBD2. Germline V gene data show CDR1 as MGHRA and CDR2 as YSYEKL. V was clipped by 3 bases and J by 0 bases; unmatched bases: 5. This CDR3 is 17 amino acids long. CDR3 residues: CASSHGTSGVSSYEQYF. DNA of the CDR3: TGCGCCAGCAGCCACGGGACTAGCGGGGTAAGCTCCTACGAGCAGTACTTC.

The genes are TRBV25-1 and TRBJ1-4; 9 bases fit TRBD1. Per germline, CDR1 MGHDK and CDR2 SYGVNS. V was clipped by 7 bases and J by 8 bases; unmatched bases: 11. The CDR3 contains 15 residues. In DNA form, the CDR3 reads TGTGCCAGCAAGGGCAGAGGACAGGGGAAGGAAAAACTGTTTTTT. As protein: CASKGRGQGKEKLFF.

CDR3 residues: CASSLDREGLGNYGYTF. DNA for the CDR3: TGTGCCAGTAGTCTCGACAGGGAAGGGCTTGGGAACTATGGCTACACCTTC. The chain has TRBV19 and TRBJ1-2, with 7 bases lining up with TRBD1. The trim removed 5 bases at V and 2 bases at J, leaving 14 bases unmatched. This CDR3 has 17 amino acids. Germline V gene sequence: CDR1 LNHDA, CDR2 SQIVND (reference sequence).

The V and J genes are TRBV7-9 and TRBJ2-2; no firm D call. The germline CDR1 and CDR2 sequences are SEHNR and FQNEAQ (reference sequence). V lost 6 bases to trimming and J lost 4 bases, with 15 bases between them. The CDR3 contains 15 residues. CDR3 in DNA: TGTGCCAGCAGTTTTCCCCCCTCCGGCACCGGGGAGCTGTTTTTT. Its translation: CASSFPPSGTGELFF.

CDR3 sequence: CASSGQGMYNEQFF. In DNA, the CDR3 is TGTGCCAGTAGTGGGCAGGGAATGTACAATGAGCAGTTCTTC. The rearrangement links TRBV19 to TRBJ2-1, with a tentative D call TRBD1 (5 bases). CDR1 and CDR2 (germline): LNHDA, SQIVND (reference sequence). The V and J ends lost 5 bases and 4 bases respectively, with 12 bases between them. The CDR3 spans 14 residues.

The rearrangement uses TRBV10-3 and TRBJ1-2; perhaps TRBD1 as D (5 bases). The CDR3 has 15 residues. Trimming took off 0 bases at V and 6 bases at J, with 14 bases between the two ends. Looked up from germline, CDR1 is ENHRY and CDR2 is SYGVKD. The DNA of the CDR3 is TGTGCCATCAGTGAGTCGAATACCCTAGGGGATGGCTACACCTTC. This gives the protein CAISESNTLGDGYTF.

The CDR3 region is CSVEEGQYTEAFF. CDR3 coding DNA: TGCAGCGTTGAAGAGGGACAGTACACTGAAGCTTTCTTT. V and J are TRBV29-1 and TRBJ1-1; 7 bases align to TRBD1. Germline trimming cut 0 bases from V and 3 bases from J; bases unmatched to any gene: 1. CDR1 and CDR2 (germline): SQVTM, ANQGSEA. The CDR3 loop spans 13 amino acids. Together with reference TRBV29-1 and TRBJ1-1, the CDR3 gives the full variable domain: SAVISQKPSRDICQRGTSLTIQCQVDSQVTMMFWYRQQPGQSLTLIATANQGSEATYESGFVIDKFPISRPNLTFSTLTVSNMSPEDSSIYLCSVEEGQYTEAFFGQGTRLTVV.

DNA for the CDR3: TGTGCCAGCAGTCCCCAAGCGGGAGCCAAAAACATTCAGTACTTC. It yields the protein CASSPQAGAKNIQYF. The chain employs TRBV6-5 and TRBJ2-4; D is possibly TRBD2 (6 bases). This CDR3 comprises 15 residues. Trimming shortened V by 5 bases and J by 0 bases, and 11 bases separated the two germline ends. Looked up from germline, CDR1 is MNHEY and CDR2 is SVGAGI.

This chain links TRBV27 with TRBJ2-5, with 9 bases that match TRBD2. This CDR3 has 16 residues. V was clipped by 10 bases and J by 2 bases; unmatched bases: 14. CDR1 and CDR2 (germline): MNHEY, SMNVEV (reference sequence). This chain's CDR3 is CATAFAAGGLQETQYF. The CDR3 DNA is TGTGCCACCGCTTTCGCGGCGGGAGGGTTGCAAGAGACCCAGTACTTC.

V is TRBV4-1 and J is TRBJ2-2; D is uncertain. Looked up from germline, CDR1 is MGHRA and CDR2 is YSYEKL. V dropped 6 bases and J dropped 9 bases, with 14 bases sitting between them. The CDR3 length is 13 residues. CDR3: CASSEALHRELFF. CDR3 DNA sequence: TGCGCCAGCAGTGAGGCCCTCCACCGGGAGCTGTTTTTT.

CDR3 amino acids: CASSTASGIVENEQFF. In DNA, the CDR3 is TGTGCCAGCAGCACGGCTAGCGGGATAGTGGAGAATGAGCAGTTCTTC. This sequence joins TRBV5-4 and TRBJ2-1; 9 nucleotides agree with TRBD2. The V gene's germline CDR1 is SGHNT and CDR2 YYREEE (reference sequence). This CDR3 comprises 16 residues. The V and J ends lost 4 bases and 7 bases, in that order; junction bases with no gene match: 12.

This clone came up once. This rearrangement joins TRBV27 to TRBJ1-1; D gene ambiguous. The germline CDR1 and CDR2 sequences are MNHEY and SMNVEV (reference sequence). Trimming cost V 5 bases and J 4 bases, with 11 bases left between them. The CDR3 is 13 residues long. CDR3 DNA: TGTGCCAGCAGTCCCCTAGGAGCCACTGAAGCTTTCTTT. Its translation: CASSPLGATEAFF.

This chain connects TRBV5-4 to TRBJ2-1; no reliable D call. Trimming stripped 3 bases from V and 3 bases from J, with 16 bases between. The CDR3 runs 16 residues. CDR1 and CDR2 (germline): SGHNT, YYREEE (reference sequence). CDR3 in DNA: TGTGCCAGCAGCTCGTCCTCCTCAAGGCACTACAATGAGCAGTTCTTC. The encoded protein is CASSSSSSRHYNEQFF.

This sequence joins TRBV5-5 and TRBJ2-1; possibly TRBD2 for D (5 bases). This CDR3 has 16 amino acids. From germline, CDR1 is SGHKS and CDR2 YYEKEE (reference sequence). Trimming took 0 bases from V and 8 from J, leaving 18 bases between them. CDR3 loop: CASSLVARLGLDEQFF. The CDR3 nucleotides read TGTGCCAGCAGCTTGGTAGCTCGTCTAGGACTCGATGAGCAGTTCTTC.

This chain connects TRBV6-1 to TRBJ2-1; D is uncertain. This CDR3 spans 14 amino acids. The germline V gene encodes CDR1 MNHNS and CDR2 SASEGT. Trimming took off 4 bases at V and 7 bases at J, with 14 bases between the two ends. The CDR3 coding sequence is TGTGCCAGCAGTGCTATACAGACATGGAATGAGCAGTTCTTC. Translating gives CASSAIQTWNEQFF.

The DNA of the CDR3 is TGTGCCAGAAGCCCTTCAGGGGAACTATTCCTTTACTCTGGAAACACCATATATTTT. The encoded protein is CARSPSGELFLYSGNTIYF. This rearrangement joins TRBV5-3 to TRBJ1-3; a possible D gene is TRBD1 (6 bases). TRBV5-3 is an ORF; its function is uncertain. Trimming stripped 4 bases from V and 0 bases from J, with 23 bases between. This CDR3 contains 19 residues.

The chain has TRBV28 and TRBJ1-6; 11 positions match TRBD1. CDR1 MDHEN and CDR2 SYDVKM come from the germline V gene. V shed 6 bases, J shed 6 bases, and the junction held 4 bases outside the gene matches. CDR3 size: 15 residues. CDR3 bases: TGTGCCAGCAGACGGACAGGGGGCACTAATTCACCCCTCCACTTT. This gives the protein CASRRTGGTNSPLHF.

The gene calls are TRBV19 and TRBJ1-2, with 9 bases that match TRBD1. CDR1 is LNHDA, CDR2 SQIVND, per germline (reference sequence). The CDR3 has 18 residues. Trimming at V came to 2 bases and at J to 4 bases, leaving 14 bases not matched to a gene. CDR3 in amino acids: CASSISGQGKEELYGYTF. CDR3 nucleotide sequence: TGTGCCAGTAGTATATCGGGACAGGGTAAAGAGGAACTCTATGGCTACACCTTC.

This rearrangement joins TRBV7-9 to TRBJ2-5; TRBD1 matches at 9 bases. The end of the DNA fits TRBJ2-7 better, so the J call may be wrong. The germline V gene has CDR1 SEHNR and CDR2 FQNEAQ (reference sequence). The CDR3 totals 15 residues. CDR3 amino acids: CASSSPGQGSYEQYF. CDR3 DNA sequence: TGTGCCAGCAGCTCACCGGGACAGGGCTCGTACGAGCAGTACTTC.

As concerns this clone: The same CDR3 is also encoded by other DNA sequences in this sample. The chain employs TRBV27 and TRBJ2-7; perhaps TRBD2 as D (5 bases). The germline gives CDR1 MNHEY, CDR2 SMNVEV (reference sequence). Trimming shortened V by 5 bases and J by 2 bases, and 13 bases separated the two germline ends. The CDR3 length is 14 residues. The CDR3 protein is CASSLGRATYEQYF. The CDR3 region has the DNA TGTGCCAGCAGTCTCGGGCGGGCGACCTACGAGCAGTACTTC.

This chain connects TRBV4-1 to TRBJ2-7; 7 bases are shared with TRBD1. The V gene end was trimmed by 0 bases and the J gene end by 9 bases; junction bases not matched to a gene: 11. This CDR3 has 15 amino acids. Per germline, CDR1 MGHRA and CDR2 YSYEKL. CDR3 nucleotide sequence: TGCGCCAGCAGCCAAGATCTGGGACAGCGGTTTGGGCAGTACTTC. Its translation is CASSQDLGQRFGQYF.

The rearrangement uses TRBV5-1 and TRBJ1-1, with unresolved D. Germline V gives CDR1 SGHRS, CDR2 YFSETQ. Trimming stripped 4 bases from V and 2 bases from J, with 9 bases between. CDR3 length: 13 amino acids. The CDR3 nucleotides read TGCGCCAGCAGCCTTCTTTTTAACACTGAAGCTTTCTTT. This sequence encodes CASSLLFNTEAFF.

The chain links TRBV2 to TRBJ1-4, with 8 bases matching TRBD1. Germline V CDR1 and CDR2: SNHLY, FYNNEI. After removal of 8 bases from V and 6 bases from J, the junction contained 5 bases not matched to a gene. The CDR3 runs to 13 residues. The CDR3 loop reads CASQTGEDEKLFF. The CDR3 DNA reads TGTGCCAGCCAGACAGGGGAGGATGAAAAACTGTTTTTT.